The source of this T cell receptor (beta chain) is a study of CD8 T cells in ankylosing spondylitis. This CDR3 comprises 17 residues. V dropped 1 base and J dropped 3; count of bases not matched to a gene: 9. Germline lookup yields CDR1 SGHTA and CDR2 FQGNSA. Using its own MiXCR run on the 5' RACE reads, TCRdb lists one record per CDR3 protein. The sample gives 200,000 to 250,000 distinct CDR3 sequences, roughly a tenth of which show up once; about 19% is in the top ten. This receptor was identified in a male donor with ankylosing spondylitis or in good health (not recorded which). Sample: blood, either unsorted or a sorted T cell fraction (not recorded which). V is TRBV7-2 and J is TRBJ2-3, with 8 bases that match TRBD1. CDR3: CASSLVGQATGTDTQYF. Written as DNA, the CDR3 is TGTGCCAGCAGCTTAGTGGGACAGGCCACGGGGACAGATACGCAGTATTTT. Combining the CDR3 with reference TRBV7-2 and TRBJ2-3 gives the whole variable domain GAGVSQSPSNKVTEKGKDVELRCDPISGHTALYWYRQSLGQGLEFLIYFQGNSAPDKSGLPSDRFSAERTGGSVSTLTIQRTQQEDSAVYLCASSLVGQATGTDTQYFGPGTRLTVL.